What follows are 5 T cell receptor beta chains derived from one specimen sequenced in a study of cytomegalovirus exposure and HLA in healthy donors. PCR involved 60 Vbeta and 13 Jbeta primers. Repertoires were generated with immunoSEQ multiplex PCR, while TCRdb's copy carries only in-frame clones and drops some. The data show around 120,000 clones, 77% seen once. Sequencing was carried out using PBMCs. These receptors came from a human donor in good health.

The V call is TRBV6-4, the J call TRBJ1-2, with D possibly being TRBD1 (5 bases). The germline gives CDR1 MRHNA, CDR2 SNTAGT. Between the trimmed V and J ends, which lost 3 bases and 4 bases, there was a span of 15 bases. This CDR3 is built from 15 residues. CDR3 DNA sequence: TGTGCCAGCAGTGATTTCGGGACTGGAGGCTATGGCTACACCTTC. Its translation: CASSDFGTGGYGYTF.

The genes are TRBV2 and TRBJ2-7; weak D call: TRBD2 (6 bases). Deletions cut 2 bases from V and 5 bases from J, with 16 bases between. The germline V gene encodes CDR1 SNHLY and CDR2 FYNNEI. The CDR3 consists of 15 residues. The CDR3 protein is CASSERLAVPNEQYF. In DNA, the CDR3 is TGTGCCAGCAGTGAAAGATTAGCGGTGCCTAACGAGCAGTACTTC.

The V gene is TRBV7-8, the J gene TRBJ1-4, with D tentatively TRBD1 (5 bases). The CDR3 extends over 16 amino acids. Deletions cut 1 base from V and 4 bases from J, with 13 bases between. CDR1 and CDR2 from the germline V gene are SGHVS and FQNEAQ. The chain's CDR3 is CASSLVRGVGNEKLFF. The DNA of the CDR3 is TGTGCCAGCAGCTTAGTTCGGGGGGTGGGTAATGAAAAACTGTTTTTT.

The rearrangement uses TRBV11-2 and TRBJ2-2; D is unresolved. V lost 5 bases, J lost 8 bases, and 9 bases lay in between. CDR1 and CDR2 from the germline V gene are SGHAT and FQNNGV. This CDR3 has 12 amino acids. The CDR3 protein is CASSPYLGELFF. Written as DNA, the CDR3 is TGTGCCAGCAGCCCATACCTAGGGGAGCTGTTTTTT.

V and J are TRBV5-3 and TRBJ1-6; 10 nucleotides match TRBD1. TRBV5-3 is given ORF status, its function remaining uncertain. CDR3 length: 14 amino acids. The V segment lost 3 bases and the J segment 9 bases; nucleotides outside the gene matches: 3. The CDR3 sequence: CARSWGQGCSPLHF. As DNA, the CDR3 is TGTGCCAGAAGCTGGGGACAGGGGTGTTCACCCCTCCACTTT.